This T cell receptor (beta chain) was identified in a study of blood T cell repertoires in COVID-19 (dated by TCRdb to about 2020). Context from the whole study: Samples covering the acute and convalescent phases of COVID-19 were provided by collaborators in the United States, Italy and Spain. The dataset comprised deeply sampled blood TCRbeta repertoires from subjects exposed to, actively infected with, or recovered from COVID-19. The repertoires were released in a freely available public database meant as a resource for research on the immune response to SARS-CoV-2. The samples were drawn from two sources: the first 160 participants of the ongoing ImmuneRACE study, and 1,000 to 1,500 subjects contributed by 6 global collaborators. The prospective study material was composed of cDNA or gDNA derived from T cells, B-cell-depleted T cells, or PBMCs. HLA class I and class II types, where available, came from metadata supplied by the sample provider rather than from assay-based typing. Nearly every sample came with metadata listing a de-identified subject ID, COVID-19 status, age in years and sex.

Summary of the overall study and its limitations: The amount of clinical and demographic metadata varied by source and participant and was provided uncurated.

Each collaborating institution followed its own protocols to collect whole blood in K2EDTA tubes. For TCRbeta analysis, collaborator samples were shipped as frozen whole blood, as isolated PBMCs, or as DNA extracted from either sample type. As regards this clone: What this receptor recognizes is not known. No base quality values were provided; no much bigger clone lies one nucleotide off.

As encoded in the germline V gene (reference sequence), CDR1 is LNHDA while CDR2 is SQIVND. The CDR3 starts with the cysteine, ends with the phenylalanine, and has 16 residues. Just CDR3 DNA is preserved here, 48 bases in frame from base 1. V is clipped by 5 bases and J by 1 base, and the sequence between their germline boundaries is 14 bases long. TCRbeta CDR3 regions were amplified from genomic DNA by means of the immunoSEQ Assay, a bias-controlled multiplex PCR. The paper's data handling went like this. The number of nucleated cells in each sample was estimated from the amplification of reference gene primers within the assay. To quantify the absolute abundance of each unique TCRbeta CDR3 rearrangement, sequence reads were collapsed and filtered. For each sample, productive Simpson clonality was calculated by taking the square root of Simpson's diversity index across productive rearrangements. What TCRdb holds here is the immuneACCESS table cut down to in-frame rearrangements. Part of the clones is not present; checked against another copy, under half of the missing clones reflect an unresolved V gene, and the others are unexplained. V, J and clone size reflect that table, while D and trimming were determined from the DNA. Within this sample are some 220,000 clones, with about three quarters of them counted one time only. The ten largest clones add up to over 7% of the sample.

The sequenced sample was peripheral blood. In this chain, TRBV19 is recombined with TRBJ2-2; the D region possibly corresponds to TRBD2 (6 bases align). The TCR originated in a woman in her 70s with acute or convalescent COVID-19. The CDR3 region has the sequence CASSLYGGGNTGELFF. The DNA sequence is TGTGCCAGTAGTCTATACGGGGGAGGGAACACCGGGGAGCTGTTTTTT.